This is a list of T cell receptor beta chains from one sample in a study of spatial heterogeneity in lung cancer. MiXCR, run by TCRdb on the 5' RACE reads, gives a single entry per CDR3 protein. The sample comprises nearly 95,000 distinct CDR3 sequences, around 19% of which are singletons, and 21% rests with the top ten. The input for sequencing was PBMCs, taken at follow-up. The origin of the receptors is a male donor with early-stage non-small cell lung cancer. CDR3s include the opening cysteine and the closing phenylalanine or tryptophan. Each record gives: V gene, clone size, D gene, J gene, CDR3 DNA, CDR3 protein. A D gene is named only where the DNA matches it firmly. Clone size appears in some rows only: once, few, many, or a class for an expanded clone.

V: TRBV20-1
size: -
D: -
J: TRBJ2-5
DNA: TGCAGTGCTAGAGATAAGGTTCAAGAGACCCAGTACTTC
CDR3: CSARDKVQETQYF

V: TRBV20-1
size: -
D: TRBD2
J: TRBJ2-7
DNA: TGCAGTGCGATCGGGACTAGCGACTCCTACGAGCAGTACTTC
CDR3: CSAIGTSDSYEQYF

V: TRBV20-1
size: few
D: TRBD2
J: TRBJ2-4
DNA: TGCAGTGCTCCCAAGGGCGCGGGAGGGGACATTCAGTACTTC
CDR3: CSAPKGAGGDIQYF

V: TRBV3-2
size: -
D: -
J: TRBJ1-1
DNA: TGTGCCAGCAGGGAGCCGACGGGCCGCTGGAACACTGAAGCTTTCTTT
CDR3: CASREPTGRWNTEAFF

V: TRBV12-3/TRBV12-4
size: -
D: -
J: TRBJ2-4
DNA: TGTGCCAGCGGACAGAGTGGGTACATTCAGTACTTC
CDR3: CASGQSGYIQYF

V: TRBV20-1
size: -
D: TRBD2
J: TRBJ2-1
DNA: TGCAGTGCTAGAGTTAGCGGGGCCCCCTACAATGAGCAGTTCTTC
CDR3: CSARVSGAPYNEQFF

V: TRBV19
size: -
D: -
J: TRBJ2-2
DNA: TGTGCCAGTAGTATAAACCTGGCGACCACCGGGGAGCTGTTTTTT
CDR3: CASSINLATTGELFF

V: TRBV20-1
size: few
D: -
J: TRBJ1-6
DNA: TGCAGTGCCCGGAGCGGGAGGACAGTTTATAATTCACCCCTCCACTTT
CDR3: CSARSGRTVYNSPLHF

V: TRBV20-1
size: -
D: TRBD2
J: TRBJ2-5
DNA: TGCAGTGCTAGAGGGCCAGCGGGAGGGCAAGAGACCCAGTACTTC
CDR3: CSARGPAGGQETQYF

V: TRBV30
size: -
D: TRBD1
J: TRBJ1-3
DNA: TGTGCCTGGAGTGTACAGTCAAGGTGGACAGGCGGAAACACCATATATTTT
CDR3: CAWSVQSRWTGGNTIYF

V: TRBV24-1
size: -
D: -
J: TRBJ2-3
DNA: TGTGCCACCAGTGATAGGGCAGGGTTAGATACGCAGTATTTT
CDR3: CATSDRAGLDTQYF

V: TRBV7-2
size: few
D: TRBD1
J: TRBJ2-2
DNA: TGTGCCAGCAATCGTCCGGGACAGGTGTCCGGGGAGCTGTTTTTT
CDR3: CASNRPGQVSGELFF

V: TRBV28
size: -
D: TRBD2
J: TRBJ2-3
DNA: TGTGCCAGCAGTTTATTGGCTAGCGGGAGTGCAGATACGCAGTATTTT
CDR3: CASSLLASGSADTQYF

V: TRBV5-1
size: few
D: TRBD1
J: TRBJ1-1
DNA: TGCGCCAGCAGCAAGGCGACAGGGATCCCCGAGGACACTGAAGCTTTCTTT
CDR3: CASSKATGIPEDTEAFF

V: TRBV29-1
size: few
D: -
J: TRBJ1-2
DNA: TGCAGCGTTGGACAGAGACAGGCAAATGGCTACACCTTC
CDR3: CSVGQRQANGYTF

V: TRBV2
size: -
D: -
J: TRBJ1-5
DNA: TGTGCCAGCAGTGAGGAGGAGAATCAGCCCCAGCATTTT
CDR3: CASSEEENQPQHF

V: TRBV5-6
size: few
D: TRBD1
J: TRBJ2-3
DNA: TGTGCCAGCAGCTTCCGGGACAGTTCTAGCACAGATACGCAGTATTTT
CDR3: CASSFRDSSSTDTQYF

V: TRBV5-5
size: few
D: -
J: TRBJ1-4
DNA: TGTGCCAGCAGCTTGATGCAGATAAATGAAAAACTGTTTTTT
CDR3: CASSLMQINEKLFF

V: TRBV7-6
size: -
D: -
J: TRBJ2-3
DNA: TGTGCCAGCAGCTTTGCGGAGGGAGATACGCAGTATTTT
CDR3: CASSFAEGDTQYF

V: TRBV7-9
size: many
D: TRBD1
J: TRBJ1-1
DNA: TGTGCCAGCAGCCTCGACAGGGTGATATCTGAAGCTTTCTTT
CDR3: CASSLDRVISEAFF

V: TRBV18
size: few
D: TRBD1
J: TRBJ1-1
DNA: TGTGCCAGCTCCGATAGGGGGCTGGATAGCACTGAAGCTTTCTTT
CDR3: CASSDRGLDSTEAFF

V: TRBV6-2/TRBV6-3
size: -
D: -
J: TRBJ1-1
DNA: TGTGTCAGCCTCCGAGGACCCTACGCTTTCTTT
CDR3: CVSLRGPYAFF

V: TRBV20-1
size: -
D: -
J: TRBJ2-1
DNA: TGCAGTGCTGGGACCCCCTCCTACAATGAGCAGTTCTTC
CDR3: CSAGTPSYNEQFF

V: TRBV14
size: -
D: TRBD1
J: TRBJ1-1
DNA: TGTGCCAGCAGCCAGCCAGGACAGGGCTGGGGAAACACTGAAGCTTTCTTT
CDR3: CASSQPGQGWGNTEAFF

V: TRBV9
size: many
D: -
J: TRBJ2-1
DNA: TGTGCCAGCAGTGCCGGGACAACAAACAATGAGCAGTTCTTC
CDR3: CASSAGTTNNEQFF

V: TRBV10-3
size: few
D: -
J: TRBJ1-4
DNA: TGTGCCATCAGTGAGTCGGGACCGGCAACTAATGAAAAACTGTTTTTT
CDR3: CAISESGPATNEKLFF

V: TRBV5-6
size: -
D: -
J: TRBJ2-7
DNA: TGTGCCAGCAGCTTTTATTCCCGGGGGCTTCGGGACGAGCAGTACTTC
CDR3: CASSFYSRGLRDEQYF

V: TRBV29-1
size: few
D: -
J: TRBJ2-7
DNA: TGCAGCGTCCAAAAGGACAGATACGAGCAGTACTTC
CDR3: CSVQKDRYEQYF

V: TRBV20-1
size: -
D: -
J: TRBJ1-2
DNA: TGCAGTGCTAGGCGGGGATATGACAGGAGTGGCTACACCTTC
CDR3: CSARRGYDRSGYTF

V: TRBV6-5
size: few
D: TRBD2
J: TRBJ2-1
DNA: TGTGCCAGCCGTCTGGGGGGGAATGAGCAGTTCTTC
CDR3: CASRLGGNEQFF

V: TRBV18
size: few
D: TRBD1
J: TRBJ1-1
DNA: TGTGCCAGCTCAACCGGACAGGGGGCGAACACTGAAGCTTTCTTT
CDR3: CASSTGQGANTEAFF

V: TRBV7-9
size: -
D: TRBD1
J: TRBJ2-1
DNA: TGTGCCAGCAGCCACTCACTGACAGGGGAGGAGCAGTTCTTC
CDR3: CASSHSLTGEEQFF

V: TRBV7-9
size: -
D: -
J: TRBJ2-2
DNA: TGTGCCAGCAGCTCCCTAGGCGGGGAGCTGTTTTTT
CDR3: CASSSLGGELFF

V: TRBV4-1
size: few
D: TRBD1
J: TRBJ1-5
DNA: TGCGCCAGCAGCCAAGCCCCGGGACAGCTAAATCAGCCCCAGCATTTT
CDR3: CASSQAPGQLNQPQHF

V: TRBV6-2/TRBV6-3
size: -
D: -
J: TRBJ2-3
DNA: TGTGCCAGCAGTTTAACCCGGGGCACAGATACGCAGTATTTT
CDR3: CASSLTRGTDTQYF

V: TRBV7-9
size: -
D: TRBD2
J: TRBJ2-5
DNA: TGTGCCAGCAGCCTCGGGACTAGCGGCGAGACCCAGTACTTC
CDR3: CASSLGTSGETQYF

V: TRBV29-1
size: -
D: TRBD2
J: TRBJ2-7
DNA: TGCAGCGTTAAATCCGGGACTAGCGGGAAATACGAGCAGTACTTC
CDR3: CSVKSGTSGKYEQYF

V: TRBV4-1
size: -
D: -
J: TRBJ2-7
DNA: TGCGCCAGCAGCCATCCCCGCCCGGGGGACGAGCAGTACTTC
CDR3: CASSHPRPGDEQYF

V: TRBV4-1
size: many
D: TRBD2
J: TRBJ2-1
DNA: TGTGCCAGCAGCCGAACTAGCGGGAGTTCCTACAATGAGCAGTTCTTC
CDR3: CASSRTSGSSYNEQFF

V: TRBV11-2
size: many
D: -
J: TRBJ2-3
DNA: TGTGCCAGCAAACGCCCAGGGGAATACACAGATACGCAGTATTTT
CDR3: CASKRPGEYTDTQYF

V: TRBV29-1
size: few
D: -
J: TRBJ1-1
DNA: TGCAGCGCCGACAGAACTTCGAACACTGAAGCTTTCTTT
CDR3: CSADRTSNTEAFF

V: TRBV19
size: once
D: -
J: TRBJ1-5
DNA: TGTGCCAGTAGTATTTGGAATCAGCCCCAGCATTTT
CDR3: CASSIWNQPQHF